The 6 T cell receptor beta chains in this list originate from one sample, sequenced in a study of T-cell reconstitution after alpha-beta-depleted transplantation in children. It was with unique molecular identifiers that the TCRbeta library was prepared. TCRdb re-derived calls from the PCR reads in MiXCR, one entry per CDR3 protein. The sample shows about 98,000 distinct CDR3 sequences, less than 25% of them seen only once. The material was PBMCs, obtained before TCRalphabeta/CD19-depleted stem cell transplant. The source of these receptors is a boy aged 2 to 10 with acute lymphoblastic leukemia, due to receive a stem cell transplant.

This clonotype was seen at least ten times. In nucleotides, the CDR3 is TGCGCCAGCAGCAACCTAGGGAACACACTCGAGCAGTACTTC. Encoded protein: CASSNLGNTLEQYF. The rearrangement uses TRBV5-1 and TRBJ2-7; D not certain. The germline CDR1 and CDR2 sequences are SGHRS and YFSETQ. The V gene lost 4 bases and the J gene lost 6 bases, with 17 bases spanning the gap. The CDR3 runs to 14 residues.

This clonotype came up a few times. The V call is TRBV6-5, the J call TRBJ2-3, with TRBD2 as a possible D gene (5 bases). In germline, CDR1 is MNHEY, CDR2 SVGAGI. This CDR3 is built from 13 residues. V lost 3 bases to trimming and J lost 8 bases, with 12 bases between them. CDR3 loop: CASSYSRGGTQYF. CDR3 bases: TGTGCCAGCAGTTATAGCCGGGGTGGTACGCAGTATTTT.

This clonotype was counted ten times or more. J is TRBJ2-7 and V is TRBV6-5; TRBD2 matches at 9 bases. The CDR3 totals 14 residues. Germline V gives CDR1 MNHEY, CDR2 SVGAGI. V lost 0 bases, J lost 5 bases, and 2 bases stayed unmatched. Written as DNA, the CDR3 is TGTGCCAGCAGTTACTCGCGGGAGGGCCACGAGCAGTACTTC. Translation: CASSYSREGHEQYF.

The gene calls are TRBV6-1 and TRBJ2-3; maybe TRBD2 (5 bases). CDR3 length equals 10 residues. Trimming left V 8 bases short and J 14 bases short, with 14 bases between. Germline CDR1 and CDR2: MNHNS and SASEGT. In nucleotides, the CDR3 is TGTGCCAGCGCTGAGTTGACTACGTATTTT. Residues: CASAELTTYF.

This clonotype was counted at least ten times. V gene TRBV7-9 combines with J gene TRBJ2-7, with D possibly matching TRBD2 (6 bases). This CDR3 has 11 residues. The V gene lost 5 bases and the J gene lost 7 bases, with 9 bases spanning the gap. The germline CDR1 and CDR2 sequences are SEHNR and FQNEAQ (reference sequence). CDR3: CASSLGREQYF. DNA of the CDR3: TGTGCCAGCAGCCTAGGGAGGGAGCAGTACTTC.

J is TRBJ2-1 and V is TRBV29-1, with a possible D match to TRBD2 (5 bases). The length of the CDR3 is 16 residues. V gave up 1 base and J gave up 2 bases, with 15 bases separating them. CDR1 is SQVTM and CDR2 is ANQGSEA in the germline V gene. The CDR3 here is CSVEGSSVGAYNEQFF. As DNA, the CDR3 is TGCAGCGTTGAAGGGAGTAGCGTTGGGGCCTACAATGAGCAGTTCTTC.